This TCR beta chain was documented in a study of cytomegalovirus exposure and HLA in healthy donors. Study background: A prior analysis found about 120 million unique TCR beta sequences from some 200 million T cells. Study-wide points: Across all donors, roughly uniform sequencing depth was an assumption of the presence/absence analyses.

The PCR contained 60 Vbeta and 13 Jbeta primers. Method: immunoSEQ multiplex PCR; TCRdb's copy keeps in-frame clones and lacks some. The sample carries 140,000 or so clones, around four fifths recorded once. A note on this clone: Its specificity is unknown.

CDR1 is MDHEN, CDR2 SYDVKM, per germline. The CDR3 loop spans 16 amino acids. Trimming at V came to 5 bases and at J to 9 bases, leaving 16 bases not matched to a gene. This chain connects TRBV28 to TRBJ2-1; 7 bases agree with TRBD1. The sequenced sample was PBMCs. This clonotype was obtained from a male donor in good health and CMV-seronegative. The CDR3 DNA reads TGTGCCAGCAGTCCTCCCAGGGCTAGGGGGCTCGGTGAGCAGTTCTTC. Its protein product is CASSPPRARGLGEQFF.